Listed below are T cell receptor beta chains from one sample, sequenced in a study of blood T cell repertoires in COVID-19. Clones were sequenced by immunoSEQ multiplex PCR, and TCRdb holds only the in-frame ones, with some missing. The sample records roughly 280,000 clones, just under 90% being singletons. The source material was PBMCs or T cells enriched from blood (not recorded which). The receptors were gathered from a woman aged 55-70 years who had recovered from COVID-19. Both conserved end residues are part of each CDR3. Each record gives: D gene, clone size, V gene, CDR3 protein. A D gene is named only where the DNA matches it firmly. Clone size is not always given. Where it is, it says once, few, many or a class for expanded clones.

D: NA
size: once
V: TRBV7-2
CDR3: CASSLGRSSYEQYF

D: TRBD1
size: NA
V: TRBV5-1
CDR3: CASSAPGQGGSPLHF

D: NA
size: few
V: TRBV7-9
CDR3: CASSPRSHSGNTIYF

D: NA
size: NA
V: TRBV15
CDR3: CATSRDRTYEQYF

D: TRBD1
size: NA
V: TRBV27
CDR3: CASSITGTGYEKLFF

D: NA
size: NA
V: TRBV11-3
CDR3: CASSPRQGRYEQYF

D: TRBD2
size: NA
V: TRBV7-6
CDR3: CASSLRGSTNTGELFF

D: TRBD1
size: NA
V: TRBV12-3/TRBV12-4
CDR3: CASSYRGYGYTF

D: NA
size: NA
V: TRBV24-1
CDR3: CATSDYRDHGYTF

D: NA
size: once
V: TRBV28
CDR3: CASVRIDNSPLHF

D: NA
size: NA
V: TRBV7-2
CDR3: CASSPPGGGSPLHF

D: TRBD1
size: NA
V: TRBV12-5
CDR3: CASGPRAGTGNNEQFF

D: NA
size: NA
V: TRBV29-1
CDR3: CSVVSENTEAFF

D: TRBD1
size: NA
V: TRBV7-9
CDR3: CASSLQGVKPQHF

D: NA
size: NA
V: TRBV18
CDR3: CASSPERGNYGYTF

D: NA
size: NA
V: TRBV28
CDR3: CASSISYRGGYTF

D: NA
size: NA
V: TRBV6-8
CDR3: CASKCARPYGYTF

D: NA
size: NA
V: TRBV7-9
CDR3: CASSLGETGNQPQHF

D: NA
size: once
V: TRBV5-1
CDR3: CASSLERGGRANEKLFF

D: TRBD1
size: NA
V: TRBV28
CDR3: CATGTVYEQYF

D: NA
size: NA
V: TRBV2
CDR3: CASKVGGLNTEAFF

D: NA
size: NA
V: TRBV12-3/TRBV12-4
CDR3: CASSSNSNQPQHF

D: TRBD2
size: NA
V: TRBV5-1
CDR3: CASSSSESSGSYNEQFF

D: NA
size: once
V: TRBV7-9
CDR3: CASSLDGPYEQYF

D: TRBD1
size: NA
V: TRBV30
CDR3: CAWQPGQGLRETQYF

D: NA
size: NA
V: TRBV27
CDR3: CASSFNGNTEAFF

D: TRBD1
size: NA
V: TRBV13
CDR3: CASSPRTGGSEQYF

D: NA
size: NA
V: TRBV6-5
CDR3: CASKETLNTEAFF

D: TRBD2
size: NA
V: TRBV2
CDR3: CASSVGRVSETQYF

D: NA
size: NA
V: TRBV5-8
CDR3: CASSSRSAGTEAFF

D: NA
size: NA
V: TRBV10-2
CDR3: CASTRGEKLFF

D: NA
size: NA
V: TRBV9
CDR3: CASTPGVGGSSPLHF

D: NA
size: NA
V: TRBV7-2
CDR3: CASSPRQGTTYGYTF

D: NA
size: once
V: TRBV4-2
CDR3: CASSQGLAETQYF

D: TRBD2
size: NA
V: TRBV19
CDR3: CASTPGGSMSYEQYF

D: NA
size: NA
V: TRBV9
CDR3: CASSVTKGLAESEAFF

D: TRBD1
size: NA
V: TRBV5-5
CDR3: CASGRDPGQEKLFF

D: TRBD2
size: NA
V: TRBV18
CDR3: CASSSGSLAASYEQYF

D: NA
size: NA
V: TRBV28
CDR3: CASIDSGTILGGYTF

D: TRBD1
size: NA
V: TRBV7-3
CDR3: CASSSTGGGVYEQYF

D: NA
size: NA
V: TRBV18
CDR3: CASSPLRDTEAFF

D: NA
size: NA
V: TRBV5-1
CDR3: CASSYDSSYGYTF

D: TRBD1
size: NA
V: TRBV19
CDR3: CASRPGQGNPYSYEQYF

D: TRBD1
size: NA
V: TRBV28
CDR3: CASITGVGTEAFF

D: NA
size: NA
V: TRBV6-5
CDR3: CASSYLVRRDTQYF

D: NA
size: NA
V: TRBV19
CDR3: CASSTSNQETQYF

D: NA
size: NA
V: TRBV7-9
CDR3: CASSPRLGSGYEQFF

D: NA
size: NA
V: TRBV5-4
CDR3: CASSLLQGNTGELFF

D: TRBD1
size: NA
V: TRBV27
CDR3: CASSRRFDGTARNQPQHF

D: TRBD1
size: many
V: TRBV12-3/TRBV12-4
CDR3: CASSNRQGNEQFF

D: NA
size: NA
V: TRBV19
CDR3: CASTLGGNYGYTF

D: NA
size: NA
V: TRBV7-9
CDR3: CASSLVAGGDTQYF

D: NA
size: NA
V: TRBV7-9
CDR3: CASSFFGSSTEAFF

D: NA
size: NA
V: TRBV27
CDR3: CASHPGTSGYEQYF

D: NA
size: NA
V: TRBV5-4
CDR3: CASSQTTAGTQYF